The source of this T cell receptor (beta chain) is a study of CD8 T cells in ankylosing spondylitis (TCRdb year 2017). Study-wide context: The study set out to find disease-linked TCR variants by profiling T cell receptor beta repertoires in ankylosing spondylitis patients and healthy donors. The whole study cohort included 108 healthy donors and around 24 ankylosing spondylitis patients. Samples of peripheral blood were taken, and for ankylosing spondylitis patients, synovial fluid was collected as well.

The germline V gene sets CDR1 to SGHAT and CDR2 to FQNNGV. Reading from cysteine to phenylalanine, the CDR3 counts 17 amino acids. Of all the DNA, just the CDR3 is kept, 51 bases in frame from base 1. Relative to germline, V is missing 0 bases and J is missing 2 bases, with 5 bases of the junction outside any gene match. Study-level results and caveats: The disease-linked clones were reported as significantly enriched in matched synovial fluid samples from ankylosing spondylitis patients. A TCR beta motif of several highly homologous amino acid variants appeared characteristic of blood from ankylosing spondylitis patients. The disease-linked clones showed a CD8+ phenotype and occurred at relatively low frequencies in peripheral blood. Some TCR beta motif variants had previously been reported in synovial fluid and blood of reactive arthritis patients, which suggested common disease-initiation mechanisms.

This clonotype was seen at least ten times. Its antigen remains undetermined. No much larger clone exists at a distance of one base, and base qualities are not known. Sequencer: Illumina HiSeq 2500. Quantitative 5'-RACE with molecular barcodes was the method used to prepare the TCR beta libraries. Under the source paper's analysis protocol: To identify disease-linked TCR variants, a new computational method was used, one built on a probabilistic model of VDJ rearrangement. The raw public reads went through TCRdb reprocessing: fastp at Q25, MiXCR clone calling, in-frame beta chains kept. Rows merge per CDR3 protein into single entries with the most common DNA and genes. These V and J calls originate from TCRdb's pipeline instead of the authors' own analysis. The sample has around 230,000 distinct CDR3 sequences on record, approximately 7.6% of them singletons. The ten largest make up 4% to 5% of the sample.

The TCR was taken from a female donor with ankylosing spondylitis or in good health (not recorded which). The chain joins TRBV11-2 to TRBJ2-3; 10 bases in the middle match TRBD2. The sample comprised blood, either unsorted or a sorted T cell fraction (not recorded which). The base sequence is TGTGCCAGCAGCTTAGAGGGACTAGCGACCTACACAGATACGCAGTATTTT. It encodes CASSLEGLATYTDTQYF.